These 17 T cell receptor beta chains came from one sample sequenced in a study of immune evolution from preneoplasia to lung adenocarcinoma. The protocol was immunoSEQ multiplex PCR, while the TCRdb copy is restricted to in-frame clones and leaves out a portion. Of approximately 1,800 clones listed, roughly four fifths are singletons. Sequencing used FFPE invasive lung adenocarcinoma tissue. All receptors come from a person aged 45 to 59 with lung adenocarcinoma.

V usage is TRBV28 and J usage is TRBJ2-7; a possible D gene is TRBD1 (6 bases). CDR1 is MDHEN and CDR2 is SYDVKM in the germline V gene. This CDR3 has 14 amino acids. V was trimmed by 7 bases and J by 4 bases, leaving 17 bases between them. The CDR3 coding sequence is TGTGCCAGCATCCCCTCGGGACAAATATACGAGCAGTACTTC. Its protein product is CASIPSGQIYEQYF.

There are a few counts of this clone. The chain carries TRBV11-2 and TRBJ2-1; the match to TRBD1 covers 8 bases. Germline V gene lookup returns CDR1 SGHAT and CDR2 FQNNGV. The junction had 5 bases not matched to a gene; V was cut back by 5 bases and J by 5 bases. The CDR3 consists of 14 residues. The DNA for the CDR3 is TGTGCCAGCAGCATAGGGACAGGACACAATGAGCAGTTCTTC. Translating it yields CASSIGTGHNEQFF.

CDR3 protein: CASSSRQSTNEKLFF. CDR3 DNA: TGTGCCAGCAGCTCCCGACAATCTACTAATGAAAAACTGTTTTTT. V and J are TRBV7-9 and TRBJ1-4; D is uncertain. Germline CDR1 and CDR2: SEHNR and FQNEAQ (reference sequence). The CDR3 has 15 amino acids. V was clipped by 4 bases and J by 2 bases, with 11 bases between them.

V usage is TRBV6-6 and J usage is TRBJ2-7, with D hard to call. With 7 bases removed from V and 2 bases from J, the gap between germline ends came to 12 bases. CDR1 is MNHNY and CDR2 is SVGAGI in the germline V gene (reference sequence). CDR3 length: 13 amino acids. CDR3 protein: CASTPPGTYEQYF. CDR3 nucleotide sequence: TGTGCCAGCACCCCACCCGGCACCTACGAGCAGTACTTC.

The chain uses TRBV2 and TRBJ2-3; 7 bases are shared with TRBD2. From germline, CDR1 is SNHLY and CDR2 FYNNEI. The trim removed 6 bases at V and 2 bases at J, leaving 2 bases unmatched. The CDR3 has 13 amino acids. The CDR3 sequence: CASRRDYTDTQYF. CDR3 DNA: TGTGCCAGCAGGAGGGACTACACAGATACGCAGTATTTT.

V is TRBV7-3 and J is TRBJ2-5; a weak D match, TRBD2 (5 bases). V was clipped by 1 base and J by 3 bases, with 12 bases between them. The CDR3 is made up of 15 amino acids. Germline CDR1 and CDR2: SGHTA and FQGTGA. The CDR3 loop reads CASSLRVSAEETQYF. In DNA form, the CDR3 reads TGTGCCAGCAGCTTAAGAGTTAGCGCAGAAGAGACCCAGTACTTC.

The J gene is TRBJ2-5, the V gene TRBV19, with D perhaps TRBD1 (5 bases). The germline gives CDR1 LNHDA, CDR2 SQIVND (reference sequence). This CDR3 has 12 amino acids. Trimming shortened V by 6 bases and J by 5 bases, and 10 bases separated the two germline ends. The CDR3 nucleotides read TGTGCCAGTAGGCAGGCAGGGGAGACCCAGTACTTC. Amino acids: CASRQAGETQYF.

This clone was detected once. The sample contains more than one DNA sequence encoding this CDR3. CDR3: CASSLWRDQPQHF. The CDR3 bases are TGTGCCAGCAGCTTATGGAGGGATCAGCCCCAGCATTTT. The chain combines TRBV7-2 with TRBJ1-5; D unresolved. Trimming removed 2 bases at V and 5 bases at J, with 7 bases between. The CDR3 covers 13 residues. Germline CDR1 is SGHTA and CDR2 is FQGNSA. Full variable domain (missing parts from reference TRBV7-2 and TRBJ1-5): GAGVSQSPSNKVTEKGKDVELRCDPISGHTALYWYRQSLGQGLEFLIYFQGNSAPDKSGLPSDRFSAERTGGSVSTLTIQRTQQEDSAVYLCASSLWRDQPQHFGDGTRLSIL.

V is TRBV10-3 and J is TRBJ2-3, with 12 bases lining up with TRBD2. V lost 10 bases, J lost 2 bases, and 10 bases stayed unmatched. Looked up from germline, CDR1 is ENHRY and CDR2 is SYGVKD. The CDR3 contains 16 residues. The CDR3, as DNA: TGTGCCACCCAGGCTGGACTAGCGGGGTCCACAGATACGCAGTATTTT. It is translated as CATQAGLAGSTDTQYF.

This sequence joins TRBV28 and TRBJ1-2; 8 nucleotides align to TRBD1. Germline CDR1 MDHEN, CDR2 SYDVKM. The CDR3 length is 12 residues. V lost 7 bases, J lost 8 bases, and 6 bases stayed unmatched. The CDR3 is CASIDRGRGYTF. CDR3 nucleotides: TGTGCCAGCATCGACAGGGGACGGGGCTACACCTTC.

The gene calls are TRBV6-5 and TRBJ2-1; 9 positions match TRBD2. The CDR3 is made up of 15 amino acids. From germline, CDR1 is MNHEY and CDR2 SVGAGI. V lost 2 bases, J lost 6 bases, and 5 bases stayed unmatched. As DNA, the CDR3 is TGTGCCAGCAGTTACCGGACTAGCGTGATCAATGAGCAGTTCTTC. Translating gives CASSYRTSVINEQFF.

The V and J genes are TRBV2 and TRBJ2-2; D uncertain. This CDR3 has 12 amino acids. Trimming stripped 9 bases from V and 7 bases from J, with 12 bases between. From germline, CDR1 is SNHLY and CDR2 FYNNEI. The CDR3 spells CASARSGGELFF. CDR3 sequence (DNA): TGTGCCAGTGCGAGGTCGGGCGGGGAGCTGTTTTTT. The variable domain in full, completed from reference TRBV2 and TRBJ2-2, reads EPEVTQTPSHQVTQMGQEVILRCVPISNHLYFYWYRQILGQKVEFLVSFYNNEISEKSEIFDDQFSVERPDGSNFTLKIRSTKLEDSAMYFCASARSGGELFFGEGSRLTVL.

This clone was seen more than once but under ten times. This chain uses TRBV4-1 with TRBJ2-5; 8 bases align to TRBD2. The V segment lost 0 bases and the J segment 5 bases; nucleotides outside the gene matches: 5. The CDR3 loop spans 15 amino acids. Germline loops: CDR1 MGHRA, CDR2 YSYEKL. The CDR3 nucleotides read TGCGCCAGCAGCCAAGATCCGGGAGGGCTGGAGACCCAGTACTTC. It encodes CASSQDPGGLETQYF.

V and J are TRBV30 and TRBJ2-1, with D possibly matching TRBD2 (6 bases). V lost 5 bases to trimming and J lost 12 bases, with 17 bases between them. The CDR3 consists of 12 residues. Looked up from germline, CDR1 is GTSNPN and CDR2 is SVGIG (reference sequence). CDR3 amino acids: CAWAGGASVQFF. The CDR3 nucleotides are TGTGCCTGGGCTGGAGGGGCTTCGGTGCAGTTCTTC.

This clone has only a few counts. The rearrangement uses TRBV2 and TRBJ2-1, with D perhaps TRBD1 (6 bases). The germline gives CDR1 SNHLY, CDR2 FYNNEI. There are 15 residues in the CDR3. Trimming removed 6 bases from V and 5 bases from J, with 17 bases in between. The CDR3 DNA is TGTGCCAGCAGCTACAACCGAGGGGGAAACAATGAGCAGTTCTTC. The encoded protein is CASSYNRGGNNEQFF. Together with reference TRBV2 and TRBJ2-1, the CDR3 gives the full variable domain: EPEVTQTPSHQVTQMGQEVILRCVPISNHLYFYWYRQILGQKVEFLVSFYNNEISEKSEIFDDQFSVERPDGSNFTLKIRSTKLEDSAMYFCASSYNRGGNNEQFFGPGTRLTVL.

V gene TRBV4-1 combines with J gene TRBJ1-6; TRBD1 might be the D (5 bases). This CDR3 spans 15 amino acids. Germline CDR1 reads MGHRA; CDR2 reads YSYEKL. Trimming stripped 2 bases from V and 8 bases from J, with 13 bases between. Written as DNA, the CDR3 is TGCGCCAGCAGCCAACTGCTCAGGGCTGATTCACCCCTCCACTTT. Translated: CASSQLLRADSPLHF.

The chain recombines TRBV7-9 with TRBJ1-4, with no clear D. Germline assignment: CDR1 SEHNR and CDR2 FQNEAQ (reference sequence). The CDR3 runs 12 residues. This CDR3 is CASRRENEKLFF. The CDR3 region has the DNA TGTGCTAGCCGCAGAGAGAATGAAAAACTGTTTTTT.